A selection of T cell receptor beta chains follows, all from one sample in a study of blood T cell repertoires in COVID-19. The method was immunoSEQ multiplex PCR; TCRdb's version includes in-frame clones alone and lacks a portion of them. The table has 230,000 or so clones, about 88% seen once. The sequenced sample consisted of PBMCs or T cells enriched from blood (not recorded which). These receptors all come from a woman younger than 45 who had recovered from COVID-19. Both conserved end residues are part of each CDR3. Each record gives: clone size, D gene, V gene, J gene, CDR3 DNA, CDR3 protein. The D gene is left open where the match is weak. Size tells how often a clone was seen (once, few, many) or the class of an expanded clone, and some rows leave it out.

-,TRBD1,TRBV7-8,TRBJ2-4,TGTGCCAGCAGCCAAGGGACAGCTCTAGCCAAAAACATTCAGTACTTC,CASSQGTALAKNIQYF
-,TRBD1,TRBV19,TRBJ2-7,TGTGCCAGTAGTCCGGGACAGGGGTTTTACGAGCAGTACTTC,CASSPGQGFYEQYF
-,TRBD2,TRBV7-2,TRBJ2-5,TGTGCCAGCAGCTTAATAGCGGGGGGGGCAGAGACCCAGTACTTC,CASSLIAGGAETQYF
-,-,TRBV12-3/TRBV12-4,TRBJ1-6,TGTGCCAGCAGCCCAGGGTTAAGATCACCCCTCCACTTT,CASSPGLRSPLHF
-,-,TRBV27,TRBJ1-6,TGTGCCAGCTCAAATGGCAGGGACTTCACACCCCTCCACTTT,CASSNGRDFTPLHF
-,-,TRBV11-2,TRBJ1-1,TGTGCCAGCAGCTTAGCGAGGTTTGAAGCTTTCTTT,CASSLARFEAFF
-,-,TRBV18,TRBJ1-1,TGTGCCAGCTCAATCGGGGGGCTTGAGGGGAACACTGAAGCTTTCTTT,CASSIGGLEGNTEAFF
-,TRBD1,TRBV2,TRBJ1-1,TGTGCCAGCAGGCGAGACAGGGGGGAGGGCACTGAAGCTTTCTTT,CASRRDRGEGTEAFF
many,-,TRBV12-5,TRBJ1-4,TGTGCTAGTGGTCCAGGGCAGGTTAATGAAAAACTGTTTTTT,CASGPGQVNEKLFF
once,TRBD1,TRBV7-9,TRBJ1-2,TGTGCCAGCAGCTTAAACCCGACAGGGGAGAATGGCTACACCTTC,CASSLNPTGENGYTF
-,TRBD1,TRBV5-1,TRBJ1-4,TGCGCCAGCAGCTTGGCCATGGGGGACAGGGGCTTTGAAAAACTGTTTTTT,CASSLAMGDRGFEKLFF
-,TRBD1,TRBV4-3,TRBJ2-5,TGCGCCAGCAGCCTTTGGACAGGGCAAGAGACCCAGTACTTC,CASSLWTGQETQYF
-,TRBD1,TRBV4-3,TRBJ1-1,TGCGCCAGCAGCAGGACAGGTCTGAACACTGAAGCTTTCTTT,CASSRTGLNTEAFF
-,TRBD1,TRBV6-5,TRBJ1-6,TGTGCCAGCAGTCCCGGACAGGGGGATTCACCCCTCCACTTT,CASSPGQGDSPLHF
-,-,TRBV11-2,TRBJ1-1,TGTGCCAGCAGCTTAGATGCACTGAGGGCTTTCTTT,CASSLDALRAFF
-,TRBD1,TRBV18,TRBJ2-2,TGTGCCAGCTCACCATTACCCGGGACAGGGCTCACCGGGGAGCTGTTTTTT,CASSPLPGTGLTGELFF
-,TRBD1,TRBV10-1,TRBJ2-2,TGCGCCAGCAGTGAAGGACAGGGCGGGTCCGGGGAGCTGTTTTTT,CASSEGQGGSGELFF
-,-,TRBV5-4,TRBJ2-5,TGTGCCAGCAGCAGTAGAGACCAAGAGACCCAGTACTTC,CASSSRDQETQYF
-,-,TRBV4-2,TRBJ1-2,TGTGCCAGCACCCCAGGGGCAGGAGAAAACTATGGCTACACCTTC,CASTPGAGENYGYTF
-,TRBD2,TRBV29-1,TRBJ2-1,TGCAGCGTTGTCCCTAGCGGGGGTTACAATGAGCAGTTCTTC,CSVVPSGGYNEQFF
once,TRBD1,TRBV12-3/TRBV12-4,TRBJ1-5,TGTGCCACGCAGGGGGTAAGCAATCAGCCCCAGCATTTT,CATQGVSNQPQHF
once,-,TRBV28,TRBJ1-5,TGTGCCAGCAGATCTCGACAGATAAATCAGCCCCAGCATTTT,CASRSRQINQPQHF
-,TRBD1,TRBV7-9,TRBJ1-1,TGTGCCAGCAGCTATCAGGGGGCGCGGGGGACTGAAGCTTTCTTT,CASSYQGARGTEAFF
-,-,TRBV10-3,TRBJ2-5,TGTGCCATCAGGGACACTAACCAAGAGACCCAGTACTTC,CAIRDTNQETQYF
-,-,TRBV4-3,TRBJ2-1,TGCGCCAGCAGCCAAGATACGGCGGGGACCCACAATGAGCAGTTCTTC,CASSQDTAGTHNEQFF
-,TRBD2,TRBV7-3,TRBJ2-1,TGTGCCAGCAGCTCGGGACTAGGCGATGAGCAGTTCTTC,CASSSGLGDEQFF
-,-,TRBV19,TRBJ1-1,TGTGCCAGTAGTATCAGGGGCCGTATCACTGAAGCTTTCTTT,CASSIRGRITEAFF
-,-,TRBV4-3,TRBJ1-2,TGCGCCAGCAGCCAATCACGGACAGCGTCGGACTACACCTTC,CASSQSRTASDYTF
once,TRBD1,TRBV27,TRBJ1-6,TGTGCCAGCAGTTTCCTAGGACAGGGAGTGCATAATTCACCCCTCCACTTT,CASSFLGQGVHNSPLHF
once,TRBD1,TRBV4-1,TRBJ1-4,TGCGCCAGCAGCCAAGAAAAGTGGACAGGGATGTCGACAGGGATGTTTGAAAAACTGTTTTTT,CASSQEKWTGMSTGMFEKLFF
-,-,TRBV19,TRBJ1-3,TGTGCCAGTAGTATAGGCCCGGACAGCTCTGGAAACACCATATATTTT,CASSIGPDSSGNTIYF
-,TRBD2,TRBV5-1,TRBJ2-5,TGCGCCAGCAGCCCAACTAGCGGGGCACAAGAGACCCAGTACTTC,CASSPTSGAQETQYF
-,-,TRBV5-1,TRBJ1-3,TGCGCCAGCAGCTTGGACAGAACCTCTGGAAACACCATATATTTT,CASSLDRTSGNTIYF
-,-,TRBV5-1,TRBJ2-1,TGCGCCAGCAGCTTGGTTCGGGGGAACAATGAGCAGTTCTTC,CASSLVRGNNEQFF
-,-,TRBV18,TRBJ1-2,TGTGCCAGCTCACCGGGCGCAAACTATGGCTACACCTTC,CASSPGANYGYTF
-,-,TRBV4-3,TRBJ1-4,TGCGCCAGCAGCCAAGATTTCCCCGGACAGCCAACTAATGAAAAACTGTTTTTT,CASSQDFPGQPTNEKLFF
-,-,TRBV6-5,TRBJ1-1,TGTGCCAGCAGTTGGTCAGGGGAAGGCACTGAAGCTTTCTTT,CASSWSGEGTEAFF